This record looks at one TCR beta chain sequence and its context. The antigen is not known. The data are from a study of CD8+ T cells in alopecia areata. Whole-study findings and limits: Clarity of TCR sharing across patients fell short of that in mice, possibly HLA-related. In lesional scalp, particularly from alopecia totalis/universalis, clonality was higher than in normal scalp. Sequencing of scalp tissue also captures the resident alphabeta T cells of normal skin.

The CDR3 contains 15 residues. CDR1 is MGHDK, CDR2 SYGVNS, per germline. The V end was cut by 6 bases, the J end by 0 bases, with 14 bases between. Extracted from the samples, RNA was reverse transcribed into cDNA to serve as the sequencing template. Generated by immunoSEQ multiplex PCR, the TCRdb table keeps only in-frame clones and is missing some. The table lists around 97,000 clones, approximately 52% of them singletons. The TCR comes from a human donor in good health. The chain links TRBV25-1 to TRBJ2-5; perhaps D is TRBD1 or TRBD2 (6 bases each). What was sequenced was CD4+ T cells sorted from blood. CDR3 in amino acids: CASSHRRGDQETQYF. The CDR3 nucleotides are TGTGCCAGCAGCCACCGAAGGGGGGACCAAGAGACCCAGTACTTC.